The 16 T cell receptor beta chains listed next were all sequenced from one sample in a study of T-cell reconstitution after alpha-beta-depleted transplantation in children. TCRbeta library preparation incorporated unique molecular identifiers. TCRdb reanalysed the PCR reads using MiXCR and keeps one entry per CDR3 protein. Of 170,000 or so distinct CDR3 sequences detected, approximately 7% appear once; the ten largest clones hold around 3.1%. The sequences come from PBMCs from the stem cell graft donor, collected from the stem cell graft. These TCRs come from a human donor who donated a stem cell graft to a child with Wiskott-Aldrich syndrome.

This clonotype was observed many times. The chain's CDR3 is CSVEVSGNEQFF. As DNA, the CDR3 is TGCAGCGTCGAGGTCTCGGGGAATGAGCAGTTCTTC. The chain is built from TRBV29-1 and TRBJ2-1; tentative D call: TRBD2 (5 bases). The V end was cut by 6 bases, the J end by 7 bases, with 13 bases between. The CDR3 consists of 12 residues. Per germline, CDR1 SQVTM and CDR2 ANQGSEA.

This clonotype was seen repeatedly, ten times or more. The chain recombines TRBV7-2 with TRBJ2-2; TRBD1 matches 8 bases. The germline V gene encodes CDR1 SGHTA and CDR2 FQGNSA. This CDR3 spans 15 amino acids. Trimming cost V 5 bases and J 1 base; bases outside gene matches: 3. The CDR3 DNA sequence: TGTGCCAGCAGCCTGGACAGGGTGAACACCGGGGAGCTGTTTTTT. It is translated as CASSLDRVNTGELFF. Supplemented by reference TRBV7-2 and TRBJ2-2, the full variable domain reads GAGVSQSPSNKVTEKGKDVELRCDPISGHTALYWYRQSLGQGLEFLIYFQGNSAPDKSGLPSDRFSAERTGGSVSTLTIQRTQQEDSAVYLCASSLDRVNTGELFFGEGSRLTVL.

In this sample, this clonotype turned up a few times. As DNA, the CDR3 is TGTGCCAGCAGTCAGACAGGGGGCAAGGCCTACGAGCAGTACTTC. This encodes CASSQTGGKAYEQYF. V and J are TRBV14 and TRBJ2-7; 10 bases map to TRBD1. Germline-derived CDR1 and CDR2 are SGHDN and FVKESK. Trimming cost V 6 bases and J 2 bases; bases outside gene matches: 7. This CDR3 has 15 amino acids.

In its sample, this clonotype was seen a few times. V is TRBV20-1 and J is TRBJ2-1; no clear D gene. With 4 bases removed from V and 11 bases from J, the gap between germline ends came to 15 bases. Looked up from germline, CDR1 is DFQATT and CDR2 is SNEGSKA (reference sequence). This CDR3 region has 12 residues. CDR3 loop: CSAISGSSKQFF. The CDR3 region has the DNA TGCAGTGCTATTTCCGGGTCGTCAAAGCAGTTCTTC.

The chain uses TRBV7-9 and TRBJ2-1, with D unclear. This CDR3 contains 13 residues. CDR1 is SEHNR, CDR2 FQNEAQ, per germline (reference sequence). Trimming left V 5 bases short and J 10 bases short, with 15 bases between. CDR3 coding DNA: TGTGCCAGCAGCCTTGGGATCGCCTGCGAGCAGTTCTTC. Its protein is CASSLGIACEQFF.

The rearrangement uses TRBV18 and TRBJ2-4; D is unclear. The germline V and J ends were trimmed by 6 bases and 15 bases, with 15 bases remaining between them. Germline V gene sequence: CDR1 KGHSH, CDR2 LQKENI. This CDR3 comprises 11 residues. CDR3 region: CASSPRVVLYF. The CDR3 DNA is TGTGCCAGCTCGCCTCGGGTAGTTTTGTACTTC.

This clonotype came up many times. The gene calls are TRBV6-5 and TRBJ2-7; 14 bases match TRBD2. CDR1 is MNHEY and CDR2 is SVGAGI in the germline V gene. CDR3 size: 17 residues. Trimming took 4 bases from V and 1 from J; bases not matched to a gene: 6. CDR3 sequence reads: CASSSLGLAGVSYEQYF. CDR3 nucleotide sequence: TGTGCCAGCAGTTCCTTGGGACTAGCGGGAGTGTCCTACGAGCAGTACTTC.

This clonotype was seen at least ten times. This chain uses TRBV5-1 with TRBJ2-7; 9 nucleotides match TRBD2. Germline CDR1 is SGHRS and CDR2 is YFSETQ. With 3 bases clipped from V and 3 bases from J, the junction kept 4 bases outside the gene matches. This CDR3 has 14 residues. The CDR3 loop is CASSSASGVYEQYF. CDR3 sequence (DNA): TGCGCCAGCAGCTCTGCTAGCGGGGTCTACGAGCAGTACTTC.

This clonotype showed up many times. This rearrangement joins TRBV7-2 to TRBJ1-3; D ambiguous. The CDR3 has 15 residues. V was trimmed by 0 bases and J by 0 bases, leaving 6 bases between them. CDR1 is SGHTA, CDR2 FQGNSA, per germline. The CDR3 DNA reads TGTGCCAGCAGCTTAGCGGTGACCTCTGGAAACACCATATATTTT. This encodes CASSLAVTSGNTIYF.

This clonotype showed up many times. V gene TRBV6-2 or TRBV6-3 combines with J gene TRBJ2-7, with 7 bases aligning to TRBD2. This CDR3 is built from 12 residues. Per the germline V gene, CDR1 is MNHEY and CDR2 is SVGEGT. V lost 6 bases and J lost 3; bases outside the gene matches: 2. The CDR3 here is CASSTGGYEQYF. Here the CDR3 DNA reads TGTGCCAGCAGCACGGGGGGCTACGAGCAGTACTTC.

This clonotype was observed at least ten times. This rearrangement joins TRBV7-2 to TRBJ2-6; D not certain. CDR1 and CDR2 from the germline V gene are SGHTA and FQGNSA. The germline V and J ends were trimmed by 5 bases and 0 bases, with 8 bases remaining between them. The CDR3 length is 15 residues. The CDR3 is CASSRDHSGANVLTF. CDR3 DNA sequence: TGTGCCAGCAGCCGAGATCACTCTGGGGCCAACGTCCTGACTTTC.

This clonotype was recorded many times. The genes are TRBV7-9 and TRBJ2-2, with D possibly being TRBD1 (5 bases). The CDR3 runs to 13 residues. The V gene's germline CDR1 is SEHNR and CDR2 FQNEAQ (reference sequence). The CDR3 loop is CAALGHNTGELFF. The CDR3 coding sequence is TGTGCAGCACTCGGACATAACACCGGGGAGCTGTTTTTT.

The rearrangement joins TRBV18 to TRBJ1-1; D ambiguous. This CDR3 is 13 amino acids long. Germline V gene sequence: CDR1 KGHSH, CDR2 LQKENI. Between the trimmed V and J ends, which lost 3 bases and 3 bases, there was a span of 8 bases. The CDR3 DNA is TGTGCCAGCTCACCGACCCTATACACTGAAGCTTTCTTT. Its protein is CASSPTLYTEAFF.

This clonotype was counted at least ten times. The chain uses TRBV20-1 and TRBJ2-7; 7 nucleotides line up with TRBD1. V dropped 5 bases and J dropped 0; count of bases not matched to a gene: 7. This CDR3 is 14 amino acids long. Germline V gene lookup returns CDR1 DFQATT and CDR2 SNEGSKA (reference sequence). The CDR3 DNA reads TGCAGTGCTCCGGGGACAGAGAGCTCCTACGAGCAGTACTTC. It encodes CSAPGTESSYEQYF.

The V gene is TRBV5-1, the J gene TRBJ2-7; TRBD2 matches at 8 bases. The trim removed 4 bases at V and 5 bases at J, leaving 20 bases unmatched. Germline V gene lookup returns CDR1 SGHRS and CDR2 YFSETQ. This CDR3 is 18 amino acids long. The CDR3 protein is CASSQPGLGWQSGDEQYF. The CDR3 nucleotides read TGCGCCAGCAGCCAGCCGGGACTAGGGTGGCAATCTGGCGACGAGCAGTACTTC.

This clonotype showed up many times. This rearrangement joins TRBV6-5 to TRBJ2-7; D might be TRBD1 or TRBD2, each matching 5 bases. This CDR3 region has 17 residues. The V gene's germline CDR1 is MNHEY and CDR2 SVGAGI. V lost 6 bases, J lost 0 bases, and 21 bases lay in between. In DNA form, the CDR3 reads TGTGCCAGCAGCCCGCTCCCGGGGCCCAAGCACTCCTACGAGCAGTACTTC. This codes for CASSPLPGPKHSYEQYF.